The sequence of this TCR beta chain was determined in a study of PD-1 blockade in classical Hodgkin lymphoma. The study's findings and limits: Complete responders had baseline diversity similar to newly diagnosed patients.

Relapses following autologous stem cell transplantation were seen in all patients, with brentuximab vedotin exposure varying. Concerning this clone: No antigen is known for it.

Some clones are missing from TCRdb's copy, which holds only in-frame ones; the method was immunoSEQ multiplex PCR. The sample lists over 25,000 clones; roughly 76% were seen once. CDR1 and CDR2 (germline): PRHDT, FYEKMQ (reference sequence). The V and J ends lost 5 bases and 3 bases respectively, with 7 bases between them. The CDR3 length is 12 residues. The starting material was peripheral blood mononuclear cells (PBMCs), obtained before the second cycle of nivolumab. V usage is TRBV13 and J usage is TRBJ1-2, with D uncertain. The TCR comes from a human donor with classical Hodgkin lymphoma. CDR3 nucleotide sequence: TGTGCCAGCAGCAGCTCAGACTATGGCTACACCTTC. The encoded protein is CASSSSDYGYTF.